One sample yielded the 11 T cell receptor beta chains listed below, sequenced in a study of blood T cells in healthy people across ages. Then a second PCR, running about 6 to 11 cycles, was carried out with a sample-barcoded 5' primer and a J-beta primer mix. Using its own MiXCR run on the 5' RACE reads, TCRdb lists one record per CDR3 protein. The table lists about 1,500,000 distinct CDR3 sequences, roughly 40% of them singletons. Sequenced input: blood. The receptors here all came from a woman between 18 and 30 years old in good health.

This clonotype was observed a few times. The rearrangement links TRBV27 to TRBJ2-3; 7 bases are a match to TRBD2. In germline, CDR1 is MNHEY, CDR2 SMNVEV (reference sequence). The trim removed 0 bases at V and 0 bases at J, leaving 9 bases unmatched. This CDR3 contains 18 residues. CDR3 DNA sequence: TGTGCCAGCAGTTTATCGTATGGGGGAGGGCCGAGCACAGATACGCAGTATTTT. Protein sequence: CASSLSYGGGPSTDTQYF.

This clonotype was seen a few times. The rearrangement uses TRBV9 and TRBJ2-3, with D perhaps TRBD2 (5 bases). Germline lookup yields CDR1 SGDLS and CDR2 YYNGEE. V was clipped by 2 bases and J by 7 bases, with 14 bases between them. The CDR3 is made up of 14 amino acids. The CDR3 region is CASSVEVGIYTQYF. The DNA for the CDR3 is TGTGCCAGCAGCGTGGAGGTGGGGATCTATACGCAGTATTTT.

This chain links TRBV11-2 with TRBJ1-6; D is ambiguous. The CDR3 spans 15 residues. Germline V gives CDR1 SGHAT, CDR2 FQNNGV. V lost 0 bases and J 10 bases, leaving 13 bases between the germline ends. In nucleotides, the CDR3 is TGTGCCAGCAGCTTAGAAGCCAGGTCTAGATCACCCCTCCACTTT. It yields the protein CASSLEARSRSPLHF.

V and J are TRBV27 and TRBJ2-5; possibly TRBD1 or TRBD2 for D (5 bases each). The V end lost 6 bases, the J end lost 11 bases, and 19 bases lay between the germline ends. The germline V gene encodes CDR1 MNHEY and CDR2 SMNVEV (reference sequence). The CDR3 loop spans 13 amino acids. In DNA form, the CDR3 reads TGTGCCAGCAGGGGGGTCCCTACACATGAGCAGTACTTC. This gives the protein CASRGVPTHEQYF.

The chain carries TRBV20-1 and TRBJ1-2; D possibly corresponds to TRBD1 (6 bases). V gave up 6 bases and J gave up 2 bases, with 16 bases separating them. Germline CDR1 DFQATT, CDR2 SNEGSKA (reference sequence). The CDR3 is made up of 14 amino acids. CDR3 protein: CSAIAGAGNYGYTF. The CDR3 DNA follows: TGCAGTGCGATAGCAGGGGCGGGAAACTATGGCTACACCTTC.

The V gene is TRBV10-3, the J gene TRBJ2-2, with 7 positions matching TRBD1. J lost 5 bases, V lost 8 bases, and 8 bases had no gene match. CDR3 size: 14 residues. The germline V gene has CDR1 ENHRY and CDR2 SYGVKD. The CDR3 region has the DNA TGTGCCATCCGAACGAGGGGGCCGACCGGGGAGCTGTTTTTT. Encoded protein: CAIRTRGPTGELFF.

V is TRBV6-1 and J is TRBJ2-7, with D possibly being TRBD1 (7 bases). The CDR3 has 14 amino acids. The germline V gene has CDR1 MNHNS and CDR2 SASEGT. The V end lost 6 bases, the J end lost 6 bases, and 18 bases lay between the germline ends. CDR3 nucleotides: TGTGCCAGCAGAGGAGGGTACAGGGGAATCGAGCAGTACTTC. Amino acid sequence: CASRGGYRGIEQYF.

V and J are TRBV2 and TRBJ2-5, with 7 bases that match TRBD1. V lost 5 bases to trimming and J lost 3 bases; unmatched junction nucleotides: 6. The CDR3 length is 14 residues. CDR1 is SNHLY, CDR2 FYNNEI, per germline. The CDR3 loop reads CASSKGAVEETQYF. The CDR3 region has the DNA TGTGCCAGCAGTAAGGGGGCAGTGGAAGAGACCCAGTACTTC. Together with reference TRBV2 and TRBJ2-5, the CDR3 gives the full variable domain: EPEVTQTPSHQVTQMGQEVILRCVPISNHLYFYWYRQILGQKVEFLVSFYNNEISEKSEIFDDQFSVERPDGSNFTLKIRSTKLEDSAMYFCASSKGAVEETQYFGPGTRLLVL.

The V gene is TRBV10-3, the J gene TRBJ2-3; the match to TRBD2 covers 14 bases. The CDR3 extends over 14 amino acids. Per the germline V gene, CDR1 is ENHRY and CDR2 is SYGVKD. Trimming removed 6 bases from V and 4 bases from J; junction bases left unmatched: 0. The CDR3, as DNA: TGTGCCATCAGGGGACTAGCGGGAGCAGATACGCAGTATTTT. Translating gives CAIRGLAGADTQYF.

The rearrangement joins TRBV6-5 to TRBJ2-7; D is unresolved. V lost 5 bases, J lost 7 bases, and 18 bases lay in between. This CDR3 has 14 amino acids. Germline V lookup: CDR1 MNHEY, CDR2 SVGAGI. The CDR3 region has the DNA TGTGCCAGCAGTGCACTGAGCTCCTACAATGAGCAGTACTTC. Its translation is CASSALSSYNEQYF.

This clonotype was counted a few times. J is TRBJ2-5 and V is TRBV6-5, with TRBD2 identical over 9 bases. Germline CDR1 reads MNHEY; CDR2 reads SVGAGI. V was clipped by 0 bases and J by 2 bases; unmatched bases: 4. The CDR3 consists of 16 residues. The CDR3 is CASSYSVAGAQETQYF. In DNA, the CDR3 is TGTGCCAGCAGTTACTCGGTAGCGGGGGCTCAAGAGACCCAGTACTTC.